This T cell receptor (beta chain) was captured in a study of pediatric ulcerative colitis. Points on this clone: Its target is unknown.

TCRdb's table, derived via immunoSEQ multiplex PCR, lists solely in-frame clones and lacks some. The data show around 64,000 clones, about 80% seen once. Study-level findings and limits: Ulcerative colitis patients shared more blood-rectal clones than controls. A couple of rectal clonotypes were found only in ulcerative colitis patients, all of them.

V shed 5 bases and J shed 1 base, with 13 bases lying between them. This CDR3 region has 15 residues. Germline assignment: CDR1 SSHAT and CDR2 FNYEAQ (reference sequence). The sample consisted of blood. The TCR comes from a boy between 5 and 17 years old with moderate ulcerative colitis. The chain couples TRBV7-7 to TRBJ2-3; D may correspond to TRBD1 or TRBD2 (5 bases each). As DNA, the CDR3 is TGTGCCAGCAGCCCGGGACCCAGAGGCACAGATACGCAGTATTTT. It encodes CASSPGPRGTDTQYF.